These T cell receptor beta chains were read from a single sample in a study of T-cell memory formation after mild COVID-19. TCRdb re-derived calls from the 5' RACE reads in MiXCR, one entry per CDR3 protein. Here the sample spans fewer than 250,000 distinct CDR3 sequences, around 26% being singletons. The sequencing sample was made of PBMCs or a T cell subset sorted from them (not recorded which). The receptors were gathered from an adult woman who had mild COVID-19 (a few samples of this study predate the infection). Cell type and time point are not known. Each CDR3 is given with its conserved first and last residue. Fields, in order: V gene, J gene, clone size, D gene, CDR3 DNA, CDR3 protein. A D gene is named only where the DNA matches it firmly. Clone size is shown for a subset of rows, as once, few, many or a class of expanded clone.

>TRBV2|TRBJ2-7|few|NA
TGTGCCAGCAGCGTGAGATTTGGAGAGCAGTACTTC
CASSVRFGEQYF
>TRBV29-1|TRBJ1-1|NA|TRBD1
TGCAGCGTCGGGAGAGGGGGCGTGACTGAAGCTTTCTTT
CSVGRGGVTEAFF
>TRBV15|TRBJ2-3|NA|NA
TGTGCCACCAGCACCGGAGGGTGGGTGGGGCCAGATACGCAGTATTTT
CATSTGGWVGPDTQYF
>TRBV20-1|TRBJ2-2|few|TRBD2
TGCAGTGCTAGCTTAGCGGGGGCGTACACCGGGGAGCTGTTTTTT
CSASLAGAYTGELFF
>TRBV2|TRBJ2-7|NA|NA
TGTGCCAGCGCGCGGAGGGACGTACGAGGGCAGTACTTC
CASARRDVRGQYF
>TRBV5-6|TRBJ1-1|NA|NA
TGTGCCAGCAGCTTGGATCGCAGGAACACTGAGGAAGCTTTCTTT
CASSLDRRNTEEAFF
>TRBV7-2|TRBJ1-2|NA|NA
TGTGCCAGCAGCTTAAGCATGGACTATGGCTACACCTTC
CASSLSMDYGYTF
>TRBV27|TRBJ2-1|once|TRBD2
TGTGCCAGCAGATTAATAGCGGGAGCTTACAATGAGCAGTTCTTC
CASRLIAGAYNEQFF
>TRBV4-2|TRBJ1-1|NA|TRBD1
TGTGCCAGCAGCCAAGTGCAGGGACAGGGGGCAACTGAAGCTTTCTTT
CASSQVQGQGATEAFF
>TRBV4-1|TRBJ2-7|NA|TRBD1
TGCGCCAGCAGCCAAGACTTAACGGGACAGCTTACCTACGAGCAGTACTTC
CASSQDLTGQLTYEQYF
>TRBV7-9|TRBJ2-4|NA|TRBD2
TGTGCCAGCAGCAAGGGGCTAGCGGGCCAGAAAAACATTCAGTACTTC
CASSKGLAGQKNIQYF
>TRBV18|TRBJ2-3|NA|NA
TGTGCCAGCTCACCACCGATGGGGGATACGCAGTATTTT
CASSPPMGDTQYF
>TRBV3-1|TRBJ2-1|NA|NA
TGTGCCAGCAGAGGACTTGATGAGCAGTTCTTC
CASRGLDEQFF
>TRBV5-1|TRBJ2-2|few|NA
TGCGCCAGTCGCCCCCAGGGCTACGGGGAGCTGTTTTTT
CASRPQGYGELFF
>TRBV7-9|TRBJ2-5|few|TRBD2
TGTGCCAGCGTGACTAGCGGGCAAGAGACCCAGTACTTC
CASVTSGQETQYF
>TRBV5-4|TRBJ2-1|few|NA
TGTGCCAGCAGCTTGGCTCCCCACGGACGGAATGAGCAGTTCTTC
CASSLAPHGRNEQFF
>TRBV18|TRBJ2-1|few|TRBD2
TGTGCCAGCTCACCCACCCGGGGGGAGAATGAGCAGTTCTTC
CASSPTRGENEQFF
>TRBV20-1|TRBJ1-1|NA|NA
TGCAGTGCTAGAATAACGGATCCGGGCGTCGCTTTCTTT
CSARITDPGVAFF
>TRBV29-1|TRBJ2-1|once|NA
TGCAGCTCCCTCAGGACAGTCAATGAGCAGTTCTTC
CSSLRTVNEQFF
>TRBV7-9|TRBJ2-5|few|NA
TGTGCCAGCAGCCCGGAGAGGGGACTTCAAGAGACCCAGTACTTC
CASSPERGLQETQYF
>TRBV6-1|TRBJ2-7|NA|TRBD1
TGTGCCAGCAGTCCAAGATGGGACAGTCGCAACTACGAGCAGTACTTC
CASSPRWDSRNYEQYF
>TRBV5-1|TRBJ2-7|few|TRBD1
TGCGCCAGCAGCCGTACAGGGGGCCGGGAGCAGTACTTC
CASSRTGGREQYF
>TRBV20-1|TRBJ2-1|NA|NA
TGCAGTGCCCCTGGGAGGGGGAGGGTACTGATCAATGAGCAGTTCTTC
CSAPGRGRVLINEQFF
>TRBV4-2|TRBJ1-6|NA|NA
TGTGCCAGCAGCCAAGATAGACCTCCAAAGAATTCACCCCTCCACTTT
CASSQDRPPKNSPLHF
>TRBV6-6|TRBJ2-7|NA|TRBD2
TGTGCCAGCAGTTACTTTTTTACGTGGGTAGCGGGGTCCTACGAGCAGTACTTC
CASSYFFTWVAGSYEQYF
>TRBV5-1|TRBJ2-5|NA|NA
TGCGCCAGCAGCCCTTCGGAAAGGAGAGAAGAGACCCAGTACTTC
CASSPSERREETQYF
>TRBV3-1|TRBJ1-1|NA|NA
TGTGCCAGCAGCCAAGGGACGGGGGGGCCGTTTACTGAAGCTTTCTTT
CASSQGTGGPFTEAFF
>TRBV5-5|TRBJ2-3|few|NA
TGTGCCAGCAGCTTGTCATCGCGCGGAGCACAAGATACGCAGTATTTT
CASSLSSRGAQDTQYF
>TRBV2|TRBJ2-7|many|TRBD1
TGTGCCAGCAGCCGAAAGGGACCAACAGGGGTCGAGCAGTACTTC
CASSRKGPTGVEQYF
>TRBV30|TRBJ2-7|NA|NA
TGTGCCTGGAGTGTACAGCCCGGGGACGAGCAGTACTTC
CAWSVQPGDEQYF
>TRBV19|TRBJ2-5|NA|NA
TGTGCCAGTAGTATCCGGGACCTAGGAGAGACCCAGTACTTC
CASSIRDLGETQYF
>TRBV6-1|TRBJ1-2|NA|NA
TGTGCCAGCAGTGAAGTCTCACAGGGCGTTAGTGGCTACACCTTC
CASSEVSQGVSGYTF
>TRBV5-1|TRBJ1-6|NA|TRBD1
TGCGCCAGCAGCTTGGGGGACAGCTCAAATTCACCCCTCCACTTT
CASSLGDSSNSPLHF
>TRBV7-2|TRBJ2-7|NA|NA
TGTGCCAGCAGCTTGGGCGGGCCCTACGAGCAGTACTTC
CASSLGGPYEQYF
>TRBV14|TRBJ2-7|few|NA
TGTGCCAGCAGCCAAGGACCGTGGAACTCCTACGAGCAGTACTTC
CASSQGPWNSYEQYF
>TRBV12-3/TRBV12-4|TRBJ2-1|few|NA
TGTGCCAGCAGTCCGAAAAATGAGCAGTTCTTC
CASSPKNEQFF
>TRBV7-9|TRBJ2-3|NA|NA
TGTGCCAGCAGCTTGCCGATTTGGCAGACGACAGATACGCAGTATTTT
CASSLPIWQTTDTQYF
>TRBV7-2|TRBJ1-5|few|TRBD1
TGTGCCAGCAGCCCCGGACAGGGATGGTATCAGCCCCAGCATTTT
CASSPGQGWYQPQHF
>TRBV5-1|TRBJ1-2|NA|NA
TGCGCCAGCAGCCTCAGGGCGACGGATGGCTACACCTTC
CASSLRATDGYTF
>TRBV7-2|TRBJ2-1|NA|TRBD2
TGTGCCAGCATCCGGACTAGCGGGGACTACTACAATGAGCAGTTCTTC
CASIRTSGDYYNEQFF
>TRBV5-1|TRBJ2-7|NA|NA
TGCGCCAGCAGCTTGGCTCCAGGGTTGAGCTCCTACGAGCAGTACTTC
CASSLAPGLSSYEQYF
>TRBV7-2|TRBJ1-2|NA|NA
TGTGCCAGCAGCCGCAGTTCCAGGGGTTACAACTATGGCTACACCTTC
CASSRSSRGYNYGYTF
>TRBV20-1|TRBJ1-2|NA|NA
TGCAGTGCTAGAGACAGAGCGGGCTATGGCTACACCTTC
CSARDRAGYGYTF
>TRBV14|TRBJ2-3|NA|TRBD2
TGTGCCAGCAGCTGGAGCGGGAGCTTTGGAGATACGCAGTATTTT
CASSWSGSFGDTQYF
>TRBV3-1|TRBJ2-3|NA|NA
TGTGCCAGCAGCCAAGTTGGAAATACGCAGTATTTT
CASSQVGNTQYF
>TRBV11-2|TRBJ2-1|few|NA
TGTGCCAGCAGCTTAGAGAACTTCCATGAGCAGTTCTTC
CASSLENFHEQFF
>TRBV13|TRBJ1-1|few|TRBD1
TGTGCCAGCAGCTTAGCTCTGTCGGGGCAGGGGGATCCTCAGGCTGAAGCTTTCTTT
CASSLALSGQGDPQAEAFF
>TRBV29-1|TRBJ1-1|few|NA
TGCAGCGTTGAAGATCGTGGTGGCAGGTTGAACACTGAAGCTTTCTTT
CSVEDRGGRLNTEAFF
>TRBV7-9|TRBJ2-1|few|TRBD2
TGTGCCAGCAGCTTAGGTCCGGGGGGAGGGGAGCAGTTCTTC
CASSLGPGGGEQFF
>TRBV7-9|TRBJ1-1|NA|NA
TGTGCCACTGGACAGAGAATTGATGAAGCTTTCTTT
CATGQRIDEAFF
>TRBV20-1|TRBJ2-7|few|TRBD2
TGCAGTGCATGGCCTAGCGGGAGTTTGTACGAGCAGTACTTC
CSAWPSGSLYEQYF
>TRBV11-2|TRBJ2-3|NA|NA
TGTGCCAGCAGCTTGTCTGGGCCCAGCACAGATACGCAGTATTTT
CASSLSGPSTDTQYF
>TRBV6-6|TRBJ1-1|once|NA
TGTGCCAGCTACAAATCGCTGAACACTGAAGCTTTCTTT
CASYKSLNTEAFF
>TRBV18|TRBJ2-5|NA|NA
TGTGCCAGCTCACCTCAGGACGGCCAAGAGACCCAGTACTTC
CASSPQDGQETQYF
>TRBV7-6|TRBJ2-7|many|NA
TGTGCCAGCAGCTCCGGGGGGCAGTACTACGAGCAGTACTTC
CASSSGGQYYEQYF
>TRBV24-1|TRBJ2-1|NA|NA
TGTGCCACCGCAGCAGGAGGAGCGTATGAGCAGTTCTTC
CATAAGGAYEQFF
>TRBV7-9|TRBJ2-7|once|TRBD1
TGTGCCAGCAGCTTAGCCCGACAGGGGACCCGCGAGCAGTACTTC
CASSLARQGTREQYF